The 5 T cell receptor beta chains reported below all come from one sample, sequenced in a study of blood T cells in healthy people across ages. A second PCR, run for roughly 7 to 12 cycles, used a sample-barcoded 5' primer plus a J-beta primer mix. TCRdb independently ran MiXCR on the 5' RACE reads; one entry per CDR3 protein. Of 1.5 million to 2 million distinct CDR3 sequences in the sample, 25% to 30% were seen once. Material for sequencing was blood. The source of these receptors is a woman younger than 45 in good health.

The rearrangement links TRBV4-2 to TRBJ2-1; D is unresolved. Germline V gives CDR1 LGHNA, CDR2 YNFKEQ. The V gene lost 0 bases and the J gene lost 13 bases, with 19 bases spanning the gap. This CDR3 contains 15 residues. CDR3 DNA: TGTGCCAGCAGCCAAGATCGGACCGTTGAAATGTCCCAGTTCTTC. Its translation is CASSQDRTVEMSQFF.

This clonotype was found a few times. The chain employs TRBV5-1 and TRBJ2-7, with unresolved D. Per germline, CDR1 SGHRS and CDR2 YFSETQ. The CDR3 totals 12 residues. V gave up 4 bases and J gave up 7 bases, with 12 bases separating them. Here the CDR3 reads CASSVDLLEQYF. The CDR3 nucleotides read TGCGCCAGCAGCGTCGACCTCTTGGAGCAGTACTTC.

In regard to this clonotype: A much larger clone lies one base from this, so it may be a read error. The chain employs TRBV6-6 and TRBJ2-5; maybe TRBD1 (6 bases). The germline V gene has CDR1 MNHNY and CDR2 SVGAGI (reference sequence). V lost 2 bases and J 11 bases, leaving 18 bases between the germline ends. The length of the CDR3 is 14 residues. The CDR3 bases are TGTGCCAGCAGTTACAAGGGGGAGATCAATGAGCAGTACTTC. It specifies CASSYKGEINEQYF.

As for this clonotype: One end of the junction fails to match germline, which may point to a read error. The chain is built from TRBV5-1 and TRBJ2-1; D ambiguous. Germline lookup yields CDR1 SGHRS and CDR2 YFSETQ. This CDR3 has 16 residues. The CDR3 spells CASSLASLIVVDEQFF. CDR3 coding DNA: TGTGCCAGCAGCTTGGCCAGTTTGATTGTCGTTGATGAGCAGTTCTTC.

This clonotype has a count of ten or more. The CDR3 DNA reads as TGTGCCAGCAGGCAACCGGGCGGAAGCTACGAGCAGTACTTC. It yields the protein CASRQPGGSYEQYF. The chain uses TRBV6-5 and TRBJ2-7, with D uncertain. The ends were cut back, 6 bases at V and 3 bases at J, with 15 bases in the middle. The CDR3 length is 14 residues. Germline values: CDR1 MNHEY, CDR2 SVGAGI.